This T cell receptor beta chain emerged from a study of OX40 agonist ivuxolimab in advanced cancers. Repertoires were generated with immunoSEQ multiplex PCR, while TCRdb's copy carries only in-frame clones and drops some. This table holds about 77,000 clones, 80% to 90% found once. The TCR was taken from an adult with an advanced solid tumor such as melanoma, head and neck, liver or kidney cancer. Sequences were derived from CD4+ or CD8+ T cells sorted from blood, sampled in a trial of the OX40 agonist ivuxolimab.

This CDR3 reads CASRPGGHTNTGELFF. CDR3 in DNA: TGTGCCAGCAGACCCGGGGGCCACACGAACACCGGGGAGCTGTTTTTT. The chain carries TRBV11-2 and TRBJ2-2; D possibly uses TRBD1 or TRBD2 (6 bases each). The V end was cut by 6 bases, the J end by 0 bases, with 14 bases between. Germline V lookup: CDR1 SGHAT, CDR2 FQNNGV. The CDR3 is 16 residues long.